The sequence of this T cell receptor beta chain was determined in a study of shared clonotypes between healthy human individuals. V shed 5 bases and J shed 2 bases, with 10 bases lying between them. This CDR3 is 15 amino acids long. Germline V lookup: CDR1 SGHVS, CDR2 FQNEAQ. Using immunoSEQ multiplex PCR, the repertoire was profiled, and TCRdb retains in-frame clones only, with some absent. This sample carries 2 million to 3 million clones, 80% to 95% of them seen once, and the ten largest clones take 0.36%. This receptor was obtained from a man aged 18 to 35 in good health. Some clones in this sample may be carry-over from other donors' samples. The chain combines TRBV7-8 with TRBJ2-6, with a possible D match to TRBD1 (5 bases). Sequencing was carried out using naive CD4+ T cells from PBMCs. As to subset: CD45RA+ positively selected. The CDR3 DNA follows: TGTGCCAGCAGCCCAGCAGGGACTGGGGCCAACGTCCTGACTTTC. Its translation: CASSPAGTGANVLTF. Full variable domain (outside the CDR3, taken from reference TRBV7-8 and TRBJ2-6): GAGVSQSPRYKVAKRGQDVALRCDPISGHVSLFWYQQALGQGPEFLTYFQNEAQLDKSGLPSDRFFAERPEGSVSTLKIQRTQQEDSAVYLCASSPAGTGANVLTFGAGSRLTVL.